Below, 22 T cell receptor beta chains from the same sample are listed, as sequenced in a study of CD8 T cells in ankylosing spondylitis. A single record per CDR3 protein comes from TCRdb applying MiXCR to the 5' RACE reads. The data show some 240,000 distinct CDR3 sequences, roughly a quarter seen once. Sequences were obtained from blood, either unsorted or a sorted T cell fraction (not recorded which). These receptors came from a male donor with ankylosing spondylitis or in good health (not recorded which).

This clonotype was found many times. V usage is TRBV19 and J usage is TRBJ2-1; the D gene is possibly TRBD1 (6 bases). Germline lookup yields CDR1 LNHDA and CDR2 SQIVND (reference sequence). Between the trimmed V and J ends, which lost 6 bases and 3 bases, there was a span of 9 bases. CDR3 length: 13 residues. The CDR3 region has the DNA TGTGCCAGTAGCACCAGGGGCTACAATGAGCAGTTCTTC. Its translation is CASSTRGYNEQFF.

This clonotype occurred many times. The gene calls are TRBV2 and TRBJ2-1, with 9 nucleotides matching TRBD2. Germline lookup yields CDR1 SNHLY and CDR2 FYNNEI. Trimming removed 3 bases from V and 7 bases from J; junction bases left unmatched: 13. CDR3 size: 17 residues. The CDR3 spells CASSDIFAGTSRNEQFF. Here the CDR3 DNA reads TGTGCCAGCAGTGATATTTTCGCAGGGACTAGCAGGAATGAGCAGTTCTTC.

This clonotype was observed a few times. One junction end disagrees with the germline gene, perhaps due to a read error. The chain employs TRBV20-1 and TRBJ2-2, with 9 nucleotides matching TRBD2. This CDR3 is built from 17 residues. The germline V gene encodes CDR1 DFQATT and CDR2 SNEGSKA (reference sequence). In DNA, the CDR3 is TGCTGTGCTAGAAGTCTGCTTAGCGGGGGACGTACCGGGGAGCTGTTTTTT. Translated: CCARSLLSGGRTGELFF.

This clonotype was recorded at least ten times. The V gene is TRBV20-1, the J gene TRBJ2-3; 9 nucleotides match TRBD1. Germline trimming cut 4 bases from V and 15 bases from J; bases unmatched to any gene: 11. This CDR3 is 12 amino acids long. Germline CDR1 reads DFQATT; CDR2 reads SNEGSKA (reference sequence). In nucleotides, the CDR3 is TGCAGTGCTACCAGAGGGGGACAGGGTAATTATTTT. Its protein is CSATRGGQGNYF.

The chain carries TRBV29-1 and TRBJ1-1; the D gene is possibly TRBD1 (5 bases). Trimming cost V 0 bases and J 5 bases, with 7 bases left between them. The germline V gene has CDR1 SQVTM and CDR2 ANQGSEA. The CDR3 totals 12 residues. CDR3 sequence (DNA): TGCAGCGTTGAAGAGGGACGGACTGAAGCTTTCTTT. Amino acids: CSVEEGRTEAFF.

About this clonotype itself: A read error may be the cause here, since a much bigger clone is one base away. The chain uses TRBV12-3 or TRBV12-4 and TRBJ2-5; a weak D match, TRBD1 (5 bases). There are 13 residues in the CDR3. The CDR3 loop is CASSRQNQETQHF. The CDR3 nucleotides read TGTGCCAGCAGTCGACAGAATCAAGAGACCCAGCACTTC.

The rearrangement links TRBV20-1 to TRBJ1-5; D is possibly TRBD1 (6 bases). Germline V lookup: CDR1 DFQATT, CDR2 SNEGSKA (reference sequence). Deletions cut 5 bases from V and 12 bases from J, with 14 bases between. The CDR3 runs 11 residues. As DNA, the CDR3 is TGCAGTGCTGGAGGGGGGACCCTCCAGCATTTT. Amino acids: CSAGGGTLQHF.

This clonotype was observed many times. The chain links TRBV20-1 to TRBJ2-3, with 14 bases fitting TRBD2. With V trimmed by 5 bases and J by 1 base, 5 bases remained unmatched. CDR3 length: 16 residues. The V gene's germline CDR1 is DFQATT and CDR2 SNEGSKA (reference sequence). The CDR3 DNA reads as TGCAGTGCTTGGGGACTAGCGGGGGTGGGCACAGATACGCAGTATTTT. This translates into CSAWGLAGVGTDTQYF.

The J gene is TRBJ2-3, the V gene TRBV6-5; 11 bases fit TRBD2. Trimming took 4 bases from V and 3 from J; bases not matched to a gene: 6. The CDR3 sequence is 16 residues long. Germline V CDR1 and CDR2: MNHEY, SVGAGI. DNA of the CDR3: TGTGCCAGCAGTTCCCTGGGACTAGCGGAAACAGATACGCAGTATTTT. Residues: CASSSLGLAETDTQYF.

The V and J genes are TRBV5-1 and TRBJ2-1, with 8 bases matching TRBD2. V gave up 4 bases and J gave up 0 bases; unmatched junction bases: 3. Germline V CDR1 and CDR2: SGHRS, YFSETQ. The CDR3 totals 15 residues. Written as DNA, the CDR3 is TGCGCCAGCAGCCCCGGGGGGGCCTCCTACAATGAGCAGTTCTTC. This codes for CASSPGGASYNEQFF.

This clonotype was seen at least ten times. The rearrangement joins TRBV6-5 to TRBJ1-1; D call uncertain. Trimming shortened V by 1 base and J by 3 bases, and 6 bases separated the two germline ends. Per germline, CDR1 MNHEY and CDR2 SVGAGI. The CDR3 consists of 13 residues. In nucleotides, the CDR3 is TGTGCCAGCAGTTACTTTGCTTACACTGAAGCTTTCTTT. This gives the protein CASSYFAYTEAFF.

Ten or more counts support this clonotype. The V and J genes are TRBV11-2 and TRBJ2-5, with 16 bases matching TRBD2. The CDR3 spans 17 residues. V lost 5 bases, J lost 6 bases, and 9 bases stayed unmatched. In germline, CDR1 is SGHAT, CDR2 FQNNGV. CDR3 bases: TGTGCCAGCAGCGCGGGGACTAGCGGGGGGGTGTTTCAGACCCAGTACTTC. Protein product: CASSAGTSGGVFQTQYF.

This clonotype was observed a few times. The chain is built from TRBV4-1 and TRBJ2-7, with D hard to call. Germline-derived CDR1 and CDR2 are MGHRA and YSYEKL. Trimming took off 4 bases at V and 3 bases at J, with 10 bases between the two ends. This CDR3 is built from 13 residues. The CDR3 loop reads CASSRQADYEQYF. For the CDR3, the DNA is TGCGCCAGCAGCCGGCAGGCTGACTACGAGCAGTACTTC.

The rearrangement links TRBV2 to TRBJ2-5; D not certain. Germline CDR1 is SNHLY and CDR2 is FYNNEI. CDR3 length: 12 amino acids. Trimming removed 7 bases at V and 2 bases at J, with 8 bases between. This chain's CDR3 is CASTETQETQYF. For the CDR3, the DNA is TGTGCCAGCACGGAGACACAAGAGACCCAGTACTTC. Based on the CDR3 plus reference TRBV2 and TRBJ2-5, the full variable domain is EPEVTQTPSHQVTQMGQEVILRCVPISNHLYFYWYRQILGQKVEFLVSFYNNEISEKSEIFDDQFSVERPDGSNFTLKIRSTKLEDSAMYFCASTETQETQYFGPGTRLLVL.

This clonotype was picked up many times. The chain links TRBV5-1 to TRBJ1-2, with D possibly being TRBD1 (5 bases). Trimming left V 0 bases short and J 2 bases short, with 11 bases between. Germline assignment: CDR1 SGHRS and CDR2 YFSETQ. The CDR3 consists of 15 residues. As DNA, the CDR3 is TGCGCCAGCAGCTTGGTGGAGGGGAGAAACTATGGCTACACCTTC. Amino acid sequence: CASSLVEGRNYGYTF.

The chain joins TRBV6-5 to TRBJ1-2, with D uncertain. With 3 bases removed from V and 5 bases from J, the gap between germline ends came to 13 bases. The CDR3 runs 14 residues. The germline gives CDR1 MNHEY, CDR2 SVGAGI. The CDR3 DNA sequence: TGTGCCAGCAGTTATGAGGCAGGAGGATATGGCTACACCTTC. Translating gives CASSYEAGGYGYTF.

This clonotype was seen a few times. The CDR3 DNA sequence: TGCAGCGTTGTTCACGGCTACCAAGAGACCCAGTACTTC. Protein product: CSVVHGYQETQYF. The chain has TRBV29-1 and TRBJ2-5; D gene uncertain. Germline CDR1 and CDR2: SQVTM and ANQGSEA. Between the trimmed V and J ends, which lost 4 bases and 0 bases, there was a span of 9 bases. CDR3 size: 13 residues. Drawing the rest from reference TRBV29-1 and TRBJ2-5, the complete variable domain is SAVISQKPSRDICQRGTSLTIQCQVDSQVTMMFWYRQQPGQSLTLIATANQGSEATYESGFVIDKFPISRPNLTFSTLTVSNMSPEDSSIYLCSVVHGYQETQYFGPGTRLLVL.

At least ten counts were recorded for this clonotype. The chain recombines TRBV20-1 with TRBJ2-1; a weak D match, TRBD2 (7 bases). V was trimmed by 2 bases and J by 4 bases, leaving 21 bases between them. The CDR3 length is 17 residues. Germline-derived CDR1 and CDR2 are DFQATT and SNEGSKA (reference sequence). For the CDR3, the DNA is TGCAGTGCTAGATTATTAGTTGGGGGGGGCGATTACAATGAGCAGTTCTTC. This codes for CSARLLVGGGDYNEQFF.

V gene TRBV11-2 combines with J gene TRBJ2-3; D is unresolved. This CDR3 contains 15 residues. The germline V gene encodes CDR1 SGHAT and CDR2 FQNNGV. V lost 5 bases, J lost 5 bases, and 17 bases lay in between. The CDR3 DNA sequence: TGTGCCAGCAGCCGCCGACTCCCGCCAGAAGATACGCAGTATTTT. It yields the protein CASSRRLPPEDTQYF.

This clonotype showed up just a few times. The chain uses TRBV5-6 and TRBJ2-3; 7 bases are a match to TRBD1. Germline assignment: CDR1 SGHDT and CDR2 YYEEEE. With 4 bases clipped from V and 4 bases from J, the junction kept 0 bases outside the gene matches. The CDR3 spans 12 residues. CDR3 residues: CASSQGADTQYF. As DNA, the CDR3 is TGTGCCAGCAGCCAGGGGGCAGATACGCAGTATTTT.

This clonotype showed up just once. V and J are TRBV6-1 and TRBJ2-7, with 8 bases aligning to TRBD1. The J segment lost 6 bases and the V segment lost 7 bases, leaving 11 bases of the junction unmatched. The CDR3 length is 14 residues. The V gene's germline CDR1 is MNHNS and CDR2 SASEGT. CDR3 residues: CASMVTDREGEQYF. In DNA, the CDR3 is TGTGCCAGCATGGTCACGGACAGGGAAGGCGAGCAGTACTTC.

This clonotype was seen a single time. The chain couples TRBV20-1 to TRBJ2-1, with 7 nucleotides matching TRBD1. The CDR3 spans 13 residues. The J segment lost 8 bases and the V segment lost 4 bases, leaving 8 bases of the junction unmatched. Germline V gene lookup returns CDR1 DFQATT and CDR2 SNEGSKA (reference sequence). The CDR3 region is CSANTGAGDEQFF. The DNA of the CDR3 is TGCAGTGCTAATACAGGGGCCGGGGATGAGCAGTTCTTC.